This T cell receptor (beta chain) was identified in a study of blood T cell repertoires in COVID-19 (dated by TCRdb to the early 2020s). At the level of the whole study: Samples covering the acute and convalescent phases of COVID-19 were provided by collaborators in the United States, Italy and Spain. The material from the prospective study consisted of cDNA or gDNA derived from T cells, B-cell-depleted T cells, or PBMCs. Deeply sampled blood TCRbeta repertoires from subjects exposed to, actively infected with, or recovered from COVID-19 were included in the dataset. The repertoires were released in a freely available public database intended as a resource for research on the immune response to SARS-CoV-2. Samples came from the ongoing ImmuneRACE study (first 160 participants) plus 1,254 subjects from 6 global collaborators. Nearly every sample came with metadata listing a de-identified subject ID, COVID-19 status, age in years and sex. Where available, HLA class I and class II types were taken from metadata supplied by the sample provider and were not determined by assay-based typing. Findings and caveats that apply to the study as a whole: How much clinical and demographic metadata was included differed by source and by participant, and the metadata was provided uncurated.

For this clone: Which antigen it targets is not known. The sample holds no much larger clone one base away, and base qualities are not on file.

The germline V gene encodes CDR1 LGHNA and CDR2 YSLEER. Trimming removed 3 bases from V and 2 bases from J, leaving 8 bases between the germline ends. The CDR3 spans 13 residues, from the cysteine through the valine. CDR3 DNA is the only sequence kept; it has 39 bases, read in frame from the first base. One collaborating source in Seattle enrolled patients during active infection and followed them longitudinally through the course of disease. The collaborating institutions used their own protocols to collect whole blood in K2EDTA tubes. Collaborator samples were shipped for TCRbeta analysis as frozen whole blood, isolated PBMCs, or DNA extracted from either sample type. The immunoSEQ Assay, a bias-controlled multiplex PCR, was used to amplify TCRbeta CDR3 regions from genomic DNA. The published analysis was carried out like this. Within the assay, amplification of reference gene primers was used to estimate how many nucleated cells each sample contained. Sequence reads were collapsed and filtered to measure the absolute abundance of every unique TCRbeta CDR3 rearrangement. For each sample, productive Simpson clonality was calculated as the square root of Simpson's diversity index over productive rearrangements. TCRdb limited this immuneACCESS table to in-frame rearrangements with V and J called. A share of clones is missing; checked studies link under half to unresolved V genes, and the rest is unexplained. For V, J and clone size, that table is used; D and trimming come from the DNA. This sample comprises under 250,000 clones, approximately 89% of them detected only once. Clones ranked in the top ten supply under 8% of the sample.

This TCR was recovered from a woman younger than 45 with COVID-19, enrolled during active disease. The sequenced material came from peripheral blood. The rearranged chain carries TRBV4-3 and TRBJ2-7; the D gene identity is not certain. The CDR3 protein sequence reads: CASSHPPAYEQYV. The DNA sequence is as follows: TGCGCCAGCAGCCACCCCCCGGCCTACGAGCAGTACGTC.